The 10 T cell receptor beta chains presented below share a single source sample, sequenced in a study of regulatory T cells in long-lasting Graves disease. The sample's time point: newly diagnosed GD, antithyroid drugs for less than 3 months. The TCR library was prepared using RNA isolated from PBMCs. Arm-PCR with iRepertoire HTBI primers amplified the CDR3 regions for these TCR beta libraries. TCRdb redid the calling of the multiplex PCR reads with MiXCR, one entry per CDR3 protein. Seen here are a few hundred thousand distinct CDR3 sequences, approximately 10% observed once, and the top ten hold approximately 17%. The sample was also reused in another study, on T cells in Graves' hyperthyroidism and ophthalmopathy.

The sequencing here drew on peripheral blood mononuclear cells (PBMCs), taken at new diagnosis, from a patient treated with antithyroid drugs. The receptor source for this set is a woman between 18 and 30 years old with Graves disease.

The chain combines TRBV7-3 with TRBJ2-3, with 8 bases matching TRBD2. Germline V gives CDR1 SGHTA, CDR2 FQGTGA. Trimming took 10 bases from V and 2 from J; bases not matched to a gene: 20. CDR3 length: 18 amino acids. CDR3 sequence (DNA): TGTGCCACTCCCCCCCCCCCACTTAAGCGGGGGTTCACAGATACGCAGTATTTT. Its translation: CATPPPPLKRGFTDTQYF.

This clonotype has ten or more counts. The DNA for the CDR3 is TGCGCCAGCAGCTTGGGTTTCCTAGCGGGAGGGAAGTCCTACAATGAGCAGTTCTTC. Translated, it gives CASSLGFLAGGKSYNEQFF. This chain joins TRBV5-1 and TRBJ2-1; 12 bases match TRBD2. Losses at the gene ends were 0 bases for V and 1 base for J; bases not matched to a gene: 8. The CDR3 extends over 19 amino acids. CDR1 is SGHRS, CDR2 YFSETQ, per germline.

This clonotype was observed a few times. Possible read error: a much larger clone is one base away. The chain links TRBV2 to TRBJ2-7; no firm D call. CDR1 is SNHLY and CDR2 is FYNNEI in the germline V gene. This CDR3 region has 12 residues. CDR3 loop: CASRRSPYEQHF. The CDR3 region has the DNA TGTGCCAGCAGAAGGAGTCCCTACGAGCAGCACTTC. Filled out from reference TRBV2 and TRBJ2-7, the complete variable domain reads EPEVTQTPSHQVTQMGQEVILRCVPISNHLYFYWYRQILGQKVEFLVSFYNNEISEKSEIFDDQFSVERPDGSNFTLKIRSTKLEDSAMYFCASRRSPYEQHFGPGTRLTVT.

As for this clonotype: A far bigger clonotype differs at one base, so this is likely a read error. The V and J genes are TRBV20-1 and TRBJ2-3, with TRBD2 matching over 8 bases. The J call may be mistaken, given a closer DNA end match to TRBJ2-7. The CDR3 contains 13 residues. Per the germline V gene, CDR1 is DFQATT and CDR2 is SNEGSKA (reference sequence). The CDR3 reads CSASRGGAGEQYF. The CDR3 DNA sequence: TGCAGTGCTAGTCGGGGGGGAGCGGGTGAGCAGTACTTC.

This clonotype showed up many times. V usage is TRBV9 and J usage is TRBJ2-5; 8 bases are a match to TRBD1. Trimming cost V 3 bases and J 2 bases; bases outside gene matches: 9. Germline lookup yields CDR1 SGDLS and CDR2 YYNGEE. CDR3 length: 16 residues. This chain's CDR3 is CASSAWQGARQETQYF. The DNA of the CDR3 is TGTGCCAGCAGCGCTTGGCAGGGGGCGCGACAAGAGACCCAGTACTTC.

This clonotype has at least ten counts. The chain combines TRBV12-3 or TRBV12-4 with TRBJ2-1; D may correspond to TRBD1 or TRBD2 (5 bases each). This CDR3 region has 14 residues. V was shortened by 0 bases and J by 3 bases, with 6 bases between the two germline ends. For the CDR3, the DNA is TGTGCCAGCAGTTTAGCGGGGGACTACAATGAGCAGTTCTTC. This encodes CASSLAGDYNEQFF.

A few counts support this clonotype. J is TRBJ1-4 and V is TRBV4-1; D uncertain. CDR1 MGHRA and CDR2 YSYEKL come from the germline V gene. V dropped 1 base and J dropped 7 bases, with 19 bases sitting between them. This CDR3 has 17 residues. The CDR3 loop is CASSQVAARLFGEKLFF. DNA for the CDR3: TGCGCCAGCAGCCAAGTTGCGGCTAGGTTGTTCGGTGAAAAACTGTTTTTT.

This clonotype has ten or more counts. The germline gene is not matched at one end of the junction; a read error may be the cause. The chain couples TRBV11-2 to TRBJ2-6; D is undetermined. CDR1 is SGHAT, CDR2 FQNNGV, per germline. The CDR3 is 14 residues long. The CDR3 region is CASILGLGANVLTF. CDR3 bases: TGTGCCAGCATCTTAGGCCTGGGGGCCAACGTCCTGACTTTC.

This clonotype has just one count. Its ends do not fully match the called genes, so a read error is possible. The chain is built from TRBV6-2 or TRBV6-3 and TRBJ1-1, with unresolved D. The CDR3 runs to 13 residues. Germline V gene sequence: CDR1 MNHEY, CDR2 SVGEGT. The CDR3 protein is CASSYNRITEALF. The CDR3 region has the DNA TGTGCCAGCAGTTATAACAGAATCACTGAAGCTCTCTTT.

This clonotype was recorded only once. The chain has TRBV4-3 and TRBJ2-3; 8 nucleotides line up with TRBD2. Germline V gives CDR1 LGHNA, CDR2 YSLEER. V shed 1 base, J shed 1 base, and the junction held 7 bases outside the gene matches. CDR3 length equals 17 residues. The CDR3 reads CASSQVLWRGGTDTQYF. CDR3 DNA sequence: TGCGCCAGCAGCCAAGTGTTGTGGCGGGGGGGCACAGATACGCAGTATTTT.